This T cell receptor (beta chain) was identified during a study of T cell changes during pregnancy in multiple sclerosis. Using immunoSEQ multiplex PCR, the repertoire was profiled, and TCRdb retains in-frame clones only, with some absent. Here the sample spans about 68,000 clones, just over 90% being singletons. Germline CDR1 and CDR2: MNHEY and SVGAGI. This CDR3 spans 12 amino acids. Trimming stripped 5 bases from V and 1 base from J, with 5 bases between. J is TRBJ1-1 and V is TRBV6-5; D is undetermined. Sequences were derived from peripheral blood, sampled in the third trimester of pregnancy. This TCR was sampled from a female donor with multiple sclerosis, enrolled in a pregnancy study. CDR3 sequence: CASSRRNTEAFF. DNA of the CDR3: TGTGCCAGCAGTCGGAGGAACACTGAAGCTTTCTTT.